A selection of T cell receptor beta chains follows, all from one sample in a study of T cell responses to AZD1222 COVID-19 vaccine. Libraries were prepared by immunoSEQ multiplex PCR; TCRdb keeps only in-frame clonotypes and omits some of them. The table includes approximately 130,000 clones, 85% to 95% detected once. The sequencing used peripheral blood, collected on day 0 of AZD1222 vaccination. The receptors were sampled from an adult in good health. Each CDR3 is given with its conserved first and last residue. A D gene is named only where the DNA matches it firmly. The listing skips clone size in some rows; elsewhere it reads once, few, many or a size class.

D,V,size,J,DNA,CDR3
.,TRBV5-5,.,TRBJ1-1,TGTGCCAGCGTAGTAAACAGGATGAACACTGAAGCTTTCTTT,CASVVNRMNTEAFF
TRBD1,TRBV2,.,TRBJ2-5,TGTGCCAGCGATATGGGACAGCAAGAGACCCAGTACTTC,CASDMGQQETQYF
TRBD2,TRBV19,.,TRBJ2-7,TGTGCCAGTAGTACTCATTTCGGGCGGGGGAGCTCCTACGAGCAGTACTTC,CASSTHFGRGSSYEQYF
.,TRBV7-2,.,TRBJ2-5,TGTGCCAGCAGCATTGGGCCAGGGGAGACCCAGTACTTC,CASSIGPGETQYF
TRBD2,TRBV4-2,once,TRBJ2-5,TGTGCCAGCAGCCAAGGGAAGGGAGGGAGAGAGACCCAGTACTTC,CASSQGKGGRETQYF
.,TRBV15,.,TRBJ1-1,TGTGCCACCAGCAGAGGGGCTTGGGACACTGAAGCTTTCTTT,CATSRGAWDTEAFF
.,TRBV30,.,TRBJ2-3,TGTGCCTGGAGTGTACTCTTGGGACACGCGGTAGATACGCAGTATTTT,CAWSVLLGHAVDTQYF
.,TRBV6-5,.,TRBJ1-3,TGTGCCAGCAGTTACTCCGTAACGGGAAACACCATATATTTT,CASSYSVTGNTIYF
.,TRBV4-2,many,TRBJ2-3,TGTGCCAGCAGCCAAGATATGGCGGACCGCACAGATACGCAGTATTTT,CASSQDMADRTDTQYF
.,TRBV7-6,.,TRBJ1-3,TGTGCCAGCAGCTTATTGAGCGGTGGGGTCCCAAGTGGAAACACCATATATTTT,CASSLLSGGVPSGNTIYF
.,TRBV4-3,.,TRBJ1-1,TGCGCCAGCAGCCAAGATGTAGGGTTCACTGAAGCTTTCTTT,CASSQDVGFTEAFF
.,TRBV27,.,TRBJ2-2,TGTGCCAGCAGTTTGATTAGCGGTAGACCCGGGGAGCTGTTTTTT,CASSLISGRPGELFF
.,TRBV4-1,.,TRBJ2-7,TGCGCCAGCAGCCAAAGGGGGACTTACGAGCAGTACTTC,CASSQRGTYEQYF
.,TRBV7-7,.,TRBJ2-7,TGTGCTAGCAGCTTACGTAGCGGAGTAACCTACGAGCAGTACTTC,CASSLRSGVTYEQYF
.,TRBV11-2,.,TRBJ1-4,TGTGCCAGCAGCCAGCTCGGGGGTTTCGGTTGGACTAATGAAAAACTGTTTTTT,CASSQLGGFGWTNEKLFF
.,TRBV7-3,.,TRBJ1-6,TGTGCCAGCAGCTTAACACGACAGGCACCCCTCCACTTT,CASSLTRQAPLHF
.,TRBV11-1,.,TRBJ2-3,TGTGCCAGCACCCAAGCAGATACGCAGTATTTT,CASTQADTQYF
TRBD1,TRBV9,.,TRBJ2-5,TGTGCCAGCAGCCCGATCGGGACAGGGAGTGTCAGGTTTGAGACCCAGTACTTC,CASSPIGTGSVRFETQYF
.,TRBV5-1,.,TRBJ1-1,TGCGCCAGCAGCTTGTCTCCAGGGAACACTGAAGCTTTCTTT,CASSLSPGNTEAFF
.,TRBV19,few,TRBJ1-1,TGTGCCAGTAGTATGCCTGGAAGAGGGCGCACTGAAGCTTTCTTT,CASSMPGRGRTEAFF
.,TRBV9,.,TRBJ1-3,TGTGCCAGCAGCGTAGTCGGGTCTGGAAACACCATATATTTT,CASSVVGSGNTIYF
.,TRBV4-3,.,TRBJ1-6,TGCGCCAGCAGCCAAGACACAGAGAATTCACCCCTCCACTTT,CASSQDTENSPLHF
TRBD2,TRBV4-1,.,TRBJ2-5,TGCGCCAGCAGCCACCCGGGCGGGAGAGTTTGGGAAGAGACCCAGTACTTC,CASSHPGGRVWEETQYF
TRBD2,TRBV9,.,TRBJ2-3,TGTGCCAGCAGCGTAGCAGCACTAGCGGATACGCAGTATTTT,CASSVAALADTQYF
TRBD2,TRBV20-1,.,TRBJ2-2,TGCAGTGCCAGTAAGCGGGACGCCGGGGAGCTGTTTTTT,CSASKRDAGELFF
.,TRBV7-9,.,TRBJ2-1,TGTGCCAGCAGCTCTTTCCCACTTCACAATGAGCAGTTCTTC,CASSSFPLHNEQFF
TRBD1,TRBV6-2/TRBV6-3,.,TRBJ1-1,TGTGCCAGCAGTACGGGACAGGGGAAAACTGAAGCTTTCTTT,CASSTGQGKTEAFF
.,TRBV7-2,.,TRBJ2-5,TGTGCCAGCAGCTCGAATGGGGCAAACCAAGAGACCCAGTACTTC,CASSSNGANQETQYF
TRBD2,TRBV7-9,.,TRBJ2-1,TGTGCCAGCAGCTCGGGACTAGCGGGAGAAGGGCGGTACAATGAGCAGTTCTTC,CASSSGLAGEGRYNEQFF